This TCR beta chain was retrieved from a study of blood T cell repertoires in COVID-19 (dated by TCRdb to 2019 to 2021). Concerning the study at large: The collaborator samples originated in the United States, Italy and Spain and spanned the acute and convalescent phases of COVID-19. The material from the prospective study consisted of cDNA or gDNA derived from T cells, B-cell-depleted T cells, or PBMCs. The dataset comprised deeply sampled blood TCRbeta repertoires from subjects exposed to, actively infected with, or recovered from COVID-19. The repertoires were released in a freely available public database intended as a resource for research on the immune response to SARS-CoV-2. The samples were drawn from two sources: the first 160 participants of the ongoing ImmuneRACE study, and 1,000 to 1,500 subjects contributed by 6 global collaborators. Nearly every sample came with metadata listing a de-identified subject ID, COVID-19 status, age in years and sex. HLA class I and class II types, where available, came from metadata supplied by the sample provider rather than from assay-based typing. Overall study outcomes, separate from this receptor: How much clinical and demographic metadata was included differed by source and by participant, and the metadata was provided uncurated.

About this clone: Its target antigen remains unknown. Base qualities are missing; no much larger clone stands one base away.

The collaborating institutions used their own protocols to collect whole blood in K2EDTA tubes. For TCRbeta analysis, collaborator samples were shipped as frozen whole blood, as isolated PBMCs, or as DNA extracted from either sample type. The immunoSEQ Assay, a bias-controlled multiplex PCR, was used to amplify TCRbeta CDR3 regions from genomic DNA. The authors processed their data as follows. Nucleated cell counts per sample were estimated from amplification of reference gene primers within the assay. To quantify the absolute abundance of each unique TCRbeta CDR3 rearrangement, sequence reads were collapsed and filtered. For each sample, productive Simpson clonality was calculated as the square root of Simpson's diversity index over productive rearrangements. The clones in this table, taken by TCRdb from immuneACCESS, are in-frame only. Not every clone is retained; where verified, under half of the shortfall comes from an unresolved V gene, and the cause of the rest is unknown. V, J and clone size were drawn from that table, and D and trimming were deduced from the DNA. For this sample the table gives about 40,000 clones, of which about 90% were detected only once. The ten largest clones take up 9% of the sample.

For this chain, trimming is 2 bases at the V end and 7 bases at the J end, and the number of junction bases without a gene match is 8. The CDR3 goes from the cysteine to the phenylalanine over 16 residues. The entry retains the CDR3 DNA only, 48 bases that are in frame from base 1. The germline V gene (reference sequence) gives CDR1 as SGHKS and CDR2 as YYEKEE. This sequence uses TRBV5-5 and TRBJ1-5; 11 bases in the junction line up with TRBD1. This receptor was obtained from a woman in her 70s with acute or convalescent COVID-19. The sample consisted of peripheral blood. In nucleotide form, the sequence is TGTGCCAGCAGCTTTATTTCGGGACAGGGGGGCCAGCCCCAGCATTTT. Its translation is CASSFISGQGGQPQHF.